This T cell receptor (beta chain) was documented in a study of cytomegalovirus exposure and HLA in healthy donors (dated by TCRdb to 2016 to 2017). Concerning the study at large: The roughly 700 repertoires of the first cohort and the 95 to 150 validation repertoires were produced on the same platform, according to a later analysis. Besides the first cohort of around 700 subjects, a separate validation cohort made up of 120 different subjects was used. The study aimed to test whether signatures of past pathogen exposure could be identified by cataloging public T cell receptors. To predict cytomegalovirus infection status, the study combined high-throughput TCR immunosequencing, statistical association of individual TCRs with disease status, and machine learning. What the study reported, not specific to this receptor: The study gave a list of 150 to 200 TCR beta chains associated with cytomegalovirus. The authors suggested that the approach could potentially be generalized to other disease states and immunological phenotypes. A few of the identified cytomegalovirus-associated TCR beta chains were confirmed in vitro to be specific for cytomegalovirus antigens. Most TCR sequences were observed very rarely across donors, whereas some public TCRs were present in many individuals. In a later analysis, TCRs clustered in the first cohort were found to also tend to co-occur in the 120 validation repertoires, with 90% to 95% of cluster scores above 0. The validation cohort had no HLA typing available for a later analysis, so co-occurrence within that cohort was assessed over all 130 or so repertoires. In both the original and validation cohorts, the classifier was reported to diagnose cytomegalovirus status with high specificity and sensitivity.

This clone appeared a single time. Its antigen specificity is not known. No clone much larger than this one lies a single base away; base qualities are absent. The donors were included in the validation cohort of around 120 subjects, a group kept apart from the approximately 690-subject first cohort. Preparation of the library involved the immunoSEQ multiplex PCR assay. Turning to the authors' computational methods: To diagnose cytomegalovirus status from the catalog of TCR beta chain sequences, a statistical classification framework was built. TCRdb limited this immuneACCESS table to in-frame rearrangements with V and J called. A share of clones is missing; checked studies link under half to unresolved V genes, and the rest is unexplained. The V and J calls and clone size are taken from that table; D and trimming were inferred from the DNA. The sample data list 60,000 or so clones, and roughly 90% of these were observed just once. Roughly 1% of the sample is in the top ten clones.

Taken from the germline V gene, the CDR1 and CDR2 loops are SNHLY and FYNNEI. Reading from cysteine to phenylalanine, the CDR3 counts 17 amino acids. The read is trimmed to its CDR3 DNA, 51 bases read in frame from base 1. Here V drops 3 bases and J drops 0 bases, and the junction holds 6 bases not matched to any gene. Material: PBMCs. The chain is made from TRBV2 and TRBJ2-3, with TRBD1 identical over 10 junction bases. The clonotype was recovered from a man between 18 and 29 years old in good health and CMV-seronegative. The nucleotide sequence reads TGTGCCAGCAGTGACCTCTGGACAGGGGGTAGCACAGATACGCAGTATTTT. Its coded protein is CASSDLWTGGSTDTQYF. Extended through the reference TRBV2 and TRBJ2-3 proteins, this CDR3 yields the full variable domain: EPEVTQTPSHQVTQMGQEVILRCVPISNHLYFYWYRQILGQKVEFLVSFYNNEISEKSEIFDDQFSVERPDGSNFTLKIRSTKLEDSAMYFCASSDLWTGGSTDTQYFGPGTRLTVL.